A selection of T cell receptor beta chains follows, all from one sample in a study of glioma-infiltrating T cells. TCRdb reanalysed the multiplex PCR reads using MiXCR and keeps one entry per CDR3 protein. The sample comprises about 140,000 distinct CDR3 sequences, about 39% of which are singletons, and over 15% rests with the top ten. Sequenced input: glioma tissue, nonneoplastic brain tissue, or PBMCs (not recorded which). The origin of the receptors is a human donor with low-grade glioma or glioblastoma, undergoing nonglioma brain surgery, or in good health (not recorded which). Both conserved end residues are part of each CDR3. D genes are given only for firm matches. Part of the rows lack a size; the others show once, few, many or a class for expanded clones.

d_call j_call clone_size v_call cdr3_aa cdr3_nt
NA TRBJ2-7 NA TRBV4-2 CASSQLQAGTYEQYF TGTGCCAGCAGCCAATTACAGGCCGGGACCTACGAGCAGTACTTC
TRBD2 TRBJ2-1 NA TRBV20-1 CSAETSGFNEQFF TGCAGTGCGGAGACTAGCGGTTTCAATGAGCAGTTCTTC
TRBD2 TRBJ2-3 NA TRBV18 CASSPPASGGTDTQYF TGTGCCAGCTCACCACCGGCTAGCGGGGGAACAGATACGCAGTATTTT
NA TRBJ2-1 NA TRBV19 CASSRRTSSSSYNEQFF TGTGCCAGTAGCCGAAGGACTTCCTCGAGCTCCTACAATGAGCAGTTCTTC
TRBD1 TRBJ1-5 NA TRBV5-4 CASSEGQGDQPQHF TGTGCCAGCAGCGAGGGACAGGGGGATCAGCCCCAGCATTTT
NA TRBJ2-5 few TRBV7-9 CARSLMRETQYF TGTGCCCGCAGCTTGATGAGAGAGACCCAGTACTTC
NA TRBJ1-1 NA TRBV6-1 CASRPWVNTEAFF TGTGCCAGCAGACCCTGGGTGAACACTGAAGCTTTCTTT
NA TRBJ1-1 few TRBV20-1 CSARVATEAFF TGCAGTGCTAGAGTAGCCACTGAAGCTTTCTTT
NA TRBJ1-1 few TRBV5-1 CASSLYAMNTEAFF TGCGCCAGCAGCTTATACGCCATGAACACTGAAGCTTTCTTT
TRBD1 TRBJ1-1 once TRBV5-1 CASSSQGARDTEAFF TGCGCCAGCAGCTCCCAGGGGGCGCGGGACACTGAAGCTTTCTTT
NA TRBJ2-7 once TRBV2 CASSDRSFSYEQYF TGTGCCAGCAGTGATCGGTCATTTTCCTACGAGCAGTACTTC
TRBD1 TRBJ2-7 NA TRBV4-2 CASSRTGVSYEQYF TGTGCCAGCAGTCGGACAGGGGTCTCCTACGAGCAGTACTTC
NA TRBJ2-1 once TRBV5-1 CASSLLRTAYNEQFF TGCGCCAGCAGCCTCCTAAGGACAGCCTACAATGAGCAGTTCTTC
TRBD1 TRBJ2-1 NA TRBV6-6 CASSYGQGARNEQFF TGTGCCAGCAGTTACGGACAGGGGGCTAGAAATGAGCAGTTCTTC
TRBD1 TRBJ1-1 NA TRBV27 CASSLTGGDFGNTEAFF TGTGCCAGCAGTCTGACAGGGGGGGATTTCGGGAACACTGAAGCTTTCTTT
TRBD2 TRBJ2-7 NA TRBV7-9 CASSQGLAGEEQYF TGTGCCAGCAGCCAGGGACTAGCGGGAGAAGAGCAGTACTTC
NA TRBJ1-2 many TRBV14 CASSQLRGVGYGYTF TGTGCCAGCAGCCAATTGCGGGGAGTTGGCTATGGCTACACCTTC
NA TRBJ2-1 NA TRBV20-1 CSARDLGGSHNEQFF TGCAGTGCTAGAGATTTGGGAGGCTCACACAATGAGCAGTTCTTC
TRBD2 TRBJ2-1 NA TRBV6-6 CASSYPRTSGRTNEQFF TGTGCCAGCAGTTACCCTCGGACTAGCGGGAGGACCAATGAGCAGTTCTTC
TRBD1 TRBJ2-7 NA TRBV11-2 CASSQQGVTYEQYF TGTGCCAGCAGCCAACAGGGGGTTACGTACGAGCAGTACTTC
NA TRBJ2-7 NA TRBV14 CASSQARVGEQYF TGTGCCAGCAGCCAAGCCAGGGTAGGCGAGCAGTACTTC
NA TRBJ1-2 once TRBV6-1 CASSEGGYGYTF TGTGCCAGCAGTGAAGGGGGCTATGGCTACACCTTC
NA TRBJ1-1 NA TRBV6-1 CASSVSRMGTEAFF TGTGCCAGCAGTGTCTCGAGGATGGGGACTGAAGCTTTCTTT
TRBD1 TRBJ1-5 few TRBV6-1 CASRRQGRGNQPQHF TGTGCCAGCCGTCGACAGGGTCGAGGCAATCAGCCCCAGCATTTT
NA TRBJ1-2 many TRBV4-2 CASSQAPGGVDGYTF TGTGCCAGCAGCCAAGCCCCCGGAGGGGTTGATGGCTACACCTTC
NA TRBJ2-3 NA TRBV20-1 CSASRSLGDTQYF TGCAGTGCTAGCCGGTCTCTAGGGGATACGCAGTATTTT
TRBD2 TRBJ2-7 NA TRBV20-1 CSADATSGVSYEQYF TGCAGTGCTGACGCAACTAGCGGGGTATCCTACGAGCAGTACTTC
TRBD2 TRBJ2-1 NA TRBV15 CATREAGVEQFF TGTGCCACCAGAGAAGCGGGAGTTGAGCAGTTCTTC
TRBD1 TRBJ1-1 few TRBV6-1 CASSKPETGEAFF TGTGCCAGCAGTAAGCCTGAGACAGGGGAGGCTTTCTTT
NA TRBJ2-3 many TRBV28 CASCTDTQYF TGTGCCAGCTGCACAGATACGCAGTATTTT
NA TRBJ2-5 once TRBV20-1 CSPQSGMRETQYF TGCAGTCCCCAATCGGGGATGCGAGAGACCCAGTACTTC
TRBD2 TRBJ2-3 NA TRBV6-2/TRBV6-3 CASTLAGGLGTDTQYF TGTGCCAGCACCCTAGCGGGGGGGCTCGGTACAGATACGCAGTATTTT
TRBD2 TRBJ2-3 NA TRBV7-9 CASSSRTSGHTDTQYF TGTGCCAGCAGCTCCCGGACTAGCGGGCACACAGATACGCAGTATTTT
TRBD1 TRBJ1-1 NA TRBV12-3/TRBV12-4 CASRPRQGVTEAFF TGTGCCAGCAGACCCAGACAGGGGGTCACTGAAGCTTTCTTT
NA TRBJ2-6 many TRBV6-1 CASSSGGDWSGANVLTF TGTGCCAGCAGCTCGGGTGGGGATTGGTCTGGGGCCAACGTCCTGACTTTC
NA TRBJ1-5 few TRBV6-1 CASRPGYYYPQHF TGTGCCAGCAGGCCAGGGTATTACTACCCCCAGCATTTT
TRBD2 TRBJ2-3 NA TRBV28 CASSLTSGMGDTQYF TGTGCCAGCAGTTTAACTAGCGGGATGGGGGATACGCAGTATTTT
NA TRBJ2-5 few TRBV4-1 CASSQEAVRETQYF TGCGCCAGCAGCCAAGAAGCAGTCCGTGAGACCCAGTACTTC
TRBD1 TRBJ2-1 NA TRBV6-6 CASSRGTGYNEQFF TGTGCCAGCAGTCGGGGGACAGGGTACAATGAGCAGTTCTTC
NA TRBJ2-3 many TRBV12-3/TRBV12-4 CASSSSINTQYF TGTGCCAGCAGTTCGAGCATAAATACGCAGTATTTT
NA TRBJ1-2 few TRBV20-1 CSAPGPRGYTF TGCAGTGCTCCGGGTCCACGTGGCTACACCTTC
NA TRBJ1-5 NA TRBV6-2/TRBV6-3 CASSGFDQPQHF TGTGCCAGCAGTGGCTTCGATCAGCCCCAGCATTTT
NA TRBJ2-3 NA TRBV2 CASLQTQVGDTQYF TGTGCCAGCCTCCAAACCCAAGTGGGGGATACGCAGTATTTT
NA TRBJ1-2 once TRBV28 CASSLDTHGYTF TGTGCCAGCAGTTTGGACACGCATGGCTACACCTTC
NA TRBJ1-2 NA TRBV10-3 CAISETGTNYGYTF TGTGCCATCAGTGAGACAGGCACTAACTATGGCTACACCTTC
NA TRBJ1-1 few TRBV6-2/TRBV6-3 CASSYEGLKAFF TGTGCCAGCAGTTACGAGGGTCTTAAAGCTTTCTTT
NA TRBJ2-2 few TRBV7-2 CASSGGASFTGELFF TGTGCCAGCAGCGGAGGGGCCTCGTTCACCGGGGAGCTGTTTTTT
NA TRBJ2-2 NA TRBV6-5 CASSWIAPGELFF TGTGCCAGCAGTTGGATAGCCCCCGGGGAGCTGTTTTTT
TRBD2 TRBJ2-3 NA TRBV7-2 CASSFESSGGARNTQYF TGTGCCAGCAGCTTCGAATCTAGCGGGGGCGCCCGAAATACGCAGTATTTT
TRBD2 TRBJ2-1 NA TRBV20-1 CSATLDAGVSWNEQFF TGCAGTGCCACTTTGGACGCGGGGGTATCCTGGAATGAGCAGTTCTTC
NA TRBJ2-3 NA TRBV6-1 CASRERQVDTQYF TGTGCCAGCAGGGAGAGGCAGGTGGATACGCAGTATTTT
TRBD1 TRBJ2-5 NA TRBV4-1 CASSRNRGETQYF TGCGCCAGCAGCCGCAACAGGGGGGAGACCCAGTACTTC
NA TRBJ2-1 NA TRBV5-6 CASSLDPSLVNEQFF TGTGCCAGCAGCTTGGACCCCAGCTTGGTCAATGAGCAGTTCTTC
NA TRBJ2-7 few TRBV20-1 CSASLRQTFVYEQYF TGCAGTGCTAGTCTCAGACAGACCTTCGTCTACGAGCAGTACTTC
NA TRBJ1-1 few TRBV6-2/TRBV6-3 CASSYSRTPAEAFF TGTGCCAGCAGTTACTCGAGGACTCCGGCTGAAGCTTTCTTT